A selection of T cell receptor beta chains follows, all from one sample in a study of shared clonotypes between healthy human individuals. The method was immunoSEQ multiplex PCR; TCRdb's version includes in-frame clones alone and lacks a portion of them. The table records about 1.5 million clones, 95% to 99% of them present only once. What was sequenced was naive CD4+ T cells sorted from blood. The receptors were sampled from a man in his thirties or forties in good health. CDR3s include the opening cysteine and the closing phenylalanine or tryptophan. D genes are given only for firm matches. The size of a clone is reported for some rows only, either as once, few or many, or as a class for expanded clones.

>TRBD2|TRBJ2-1|-|TRBV14
CASSKRLAGGKDNEQFF
TGTGCCAGCAGCAAAAGACTAGCGGGAGGAAAAGACAATGAGCAGTTCTTC
>TRBD1|TRBJ1-2|-|TRBV2
CASSELAGGDYGYTF
TGTGCCAGCAGTGAACTGGCAGGGGGCGACTATGGCTACACCTTC
>TRBD2|TRBJ2-5|-|TRBV2
CASSIGLAGLKTQYF
TGTGCCAGCAGTATTGGACTAGCGGGACTGAAGACCCAGTACTTC
>-|TRBJ1-2|-|TRBV9
CASSPTRSNYGYTF
TGTGCCAGCAGCCCCACTCGGTCTAACTATGGCTACACCTTC
>-|TRBJ1-1|-|TRBV2
CASSVSGSEAFF
TGTGCCAGCAGTGTATCGGGTTCTGAAGCTTTCTTT
>-|TRBJ2-1|-|TRBV5-1
CASSSRAANVGYNEQFF
TGCGCCAGCAGCTCACGAGCGGCCAATGTGGGGTACAATGAGCAGTTCTTC
>TRBD1|TRBJ2-5|-|TRBV20-1
CSARGWDRDHF
TGCAGTGCTAGAGGGTGGGACAGGGATCACTTC
>-|TRBJ2-7|-|TRBV5-8
CASSLLEFRFYEQYF
TGTGCCAGCAGCTTGTTAGAGTTTAGGTTCTACGAGCAGTACTTC
>TRBD1|TRBJ2-7|-|TRBV5-4
CASSRGQDPYEQYF
TGTGCCAGCAGCCGGGGACAGGACCCCTACGAGCAGTACTTC
>TRBD1|TRBJ2-7|-|TRBV29-1
CSGLWDRGPYEQYF
TGCAGCGGTCTCTGGGACAGGGGCCCCTACGAGCAGTACTTC
>TRBD1|TRBJ1-2|-|TRBV2
CASSRDSNYGYTF
TGTGCCAGCAGCCGGGACAGCAACTATGGCTACACCTTC
>-|TRBJ2-7|-|TRBV15
CATSRRQGGEQYF
TGTGCCACCAGCAGAAGGCAGGGTGGCGAGCAGTACTTC
>TRBD1|TRBJ1-5|-|TRBV25-1
CASSRTGSNQPQHF
TGTGCCAGCAGTCGGACAGGGTCCAATCAGCCCCAGCATTTT
>-|TRBJ2-7|once|TRBV19
CASSIPPQRDKYEQYF
TGTGCCAGTAGTATCCCCCCACAGAGGGACAAGTACGAGCAGTACTTC
>-|TRBJ2-2|-|TRBV6-4
CASSLTGIPTGELFF
TGTGCCAGCAGTCTTACAGGAATTCCTACCGGGGAGCTGTTTTTT
>-|TRBJ1-5|-|TRBV15
CATSSRGIGNQPQHF
TGTGCCACCAGCAGCAGGGGTATTGGCAATCAGCCCCAGCATTTT
>-|TRBJ2-5|-|TRBV7-9
CASSLQETQYF
TGTGCCAGCAGCTTACAAGAGACCCAGTACTTC
>TRBD1|TRBJ1-2|-|TRBV18
CASSPEDRDLYGYTF
TGTGCCAGCTCGCCTGAGGACAGGGACCTATATGGCTACACCTTC
>-|TRBJ2-7|-|TRBV21-1
CASKRTTSTYEQYF
TGTGCCAGCAAGAGGACAACTTCTACCTACGAGCAGTACTTC
>-|TRBJ2-5|-|TRBV2
CASSEWPTGTQYF
TGTGCCAGCAGTGAATGGCCCACGGGGACCCAGTACTTC
>TRBD2|TRBJ2-3|-|TRBV5-6
CASSLGLAGDTQYF
TGTGCCAGCAGCTTGGGACTAGCGGGAGATACGCAGTATTTT
>-|TRBJ2-3|-|TRBV5-4
CASSLGVAESTDTQYF
TGTGCCAGCAGCTTGGGGGTAGCGGAGAGCACAGATACGCAGTATTTT
>-|TRBJ1-1|-|TRBV18
CASSPPRQNSLDAFF
TGTGCCAGCTCACCACCCAGACAGAACTCCTTGGACGCTTTCTTT
>TRBD1|TRBJ1-4|-|TRBV7-2
CASSSRQGDEKLFF
TGTGCCAGCAGCTCTCGACAGGGGGATGAAAAACTGTTTTTT
>-|TRBJ2-7|-|TRBV5-1
CASSNPVGSEQYF
TGCGCCAGCAGCAATCCCGTCGGGAGCGAGCAGTACTTC
>-|TRBJ2-7|-|TRBV6-6
CASTQSGNSYEQYF
TGTGCCAGCACCCAAAGCGGAAACTCCTACGAGCAGTACTTC
>-|TRBJ2-1|-|TRBV29-1
CSVGAREQFF
TGCAGCGTTGGCGCCAGAGAGCAGTTCTTC
>-|TRBJ2-2|-|TRBV18
CASSPFDRNTGELFF
TGTGCCAGCTCACCCTTCGACAGAAACACCGGGGAGCTGTTTTTT
>-|TRBJ2-7|once|TRBV11-2
CASSLEPAYGTYEQYF
TGTGCCAGCAGCTTGGAACCTGCCTATGGCACCTACGAGCAGTACTTC
>TRBD2|TRBJ2-2|-|TRBV2
CASSASGRAFSGELFF
TGTGCCAGCAGTGCTAGCGGGAGGGCCTTTAGCGGGGAGCTGTTTTTT
>-|TRBJ2-1|-|TRBV18
CASSRDNTNYNEQFF
TGTGCCAGCTCCCGGGACAACACAAATTACAATGAGCAGTTCTTC
>-|TRBJ2-3|-|TRBV20-1
CSAGRGDTQYF
TGCAGTGCTGGCCGGGGAGATACGCAGTATTTT
>TRBD1|TRBJ2-2|-|TRBV10-1
CASSRPGTGAGELFF
TGCGCCAGCAGTCGTCCCGGGACAGGGGCCGGGGAGCTGTTTTTT
>-|TRBJ2-5|-|TRBV5-6
CASSRRETQYF
TGTGCCAGCAGCCGTCGGGAGACCCAGTACTTC
>-|TRBJ2-5|-|TRBV5-4
CAGSLGHRETQYF
TGTGCCGGTTCCCTGGGCCATAGGGAGACCCAGTACTTC
>-|TRBJ2-7|-|TRBV11-2
CASSRSISVGGHEQYF
TGTGCCAGCAGCCGTTCGATCAGTGTCGGCGGTCACGAGCAGTACTTC
>-|TRBJ2-4|-|TRBV5-1
CASSVELPKNIQYF
TGCGCCAGCAGCGTGGAATTGCCCAAAAACATTCAGTACTTC
>TRBD2|TRBJ2-5|-|TRBV7-2
CASSLNLAGASETQYF
TGTGCCAGCAGCTTAAACCTAGCGGGAGCCTCAGAGACCCAGTACTTC
>-|TRBJ2-1|-|TRBV11-2
CASSSPSRNEQFF
TGTGCCAGCAGCTCACCCTCCCGTAATGAGCAGTTCTTC
>TRBD2|TRBJ2-5|-|TRBV11-3
CASSYGTSGQETQYF
TGTGCCAGCAGCTATGGGACTAGCGGCCAAGAGACCCAGTACTTC
>-|TRBJ2-1|-|TRBV7-3
CASSLVVGPYNEQFF
TGTGCCAGCAGCTTAGTGGTTGGTCCCTACAATGAGCAGTTCTTC
>TRBD1|TRBJ1-1|-|TRBV14
CASSQKTGGSAEAFF
TGTGCCAGCAGCCAGAAAACAGGGGGAAGCGCTGAAGCTTTCTTT
>TRBD1|TRBJ2-7|-|TRBV18
CASSLTGIREQYF
TGTGCCAGCTCACTGACAGGGATTCGAGAGCAGTACTTC
>-|TRBJ2-7|-|TRBV28
CASSLPGVEQYF
TGTGCCAGCAGTTTACCCGGGGTCGAGCAGTACTTC
>-|TRBJ1-1|-|TRBV27
CASSLSGQRNTEAFF
TGTGCCAGCAGTTTGAGCGGACAGAGAAACACTGAAGCTTTCTTT
>TRBD2|TRBJ2-7|-|TRBV7-9
CASSQGLARPHEQYF
TGTGCCAGCAGCCAGGGACTAGCCAGGCCCCACGAGCAGTACTTC
>-|TRBJ1-1|-|TRBV25-1
CASSATGRGEAFF
TGTGCCAGCAGCGCAACAGGGAGGGGAGAAGCTTTCTTT